Below, 29 T cell receptor beta chains from the same sample are listed, as sequenced in a study of T cells in women clearing cervical HPV infection. Sequencing used immunoSEQ multiplex PCR; TCRdb keeps in-frame clones, though not all of them. The sample's table shows some 16,000 clones. The sequenced sample consisted of blood buffy coat. Receptors were obtained from a woman between 18 and 70 years old with a cervical HPV16 infection that either progressed to CIN3+ or cleared (not recorded which).

With regard to this clone: The read gets to within 3 residues of the CDR3 end, and the germline J gene fills in the rest. This chain connects TRBV19 to TRBJ1-6, with 8 positions matching TRBD1. The CDR3 sequence is 14 residues long. Per germline, CDR1 LNHDA and CDR2 SQIVND (reference sequence). The trim removed 4 bases at V and 8 bases at J, leaving 4 bases unmatched. CDR3 DNA, as far as it was read: TGTGCCAGTAGTACCGGACAGGGACATTCACCC. It yields the protein CASSTGQGHSP. The CDR3 in full is CASSTGQGHSPLHF.

As regards this clone: Read coverage stops 3 residues before the CDR3 terminus; the germline J gene supplies the remainder. J is TRBJ1-1 and V is TRBV20-1; D is undetermined. The length of the CDR3 is 12 residues. V shed 3 bases and J shed 4 bases, with 9 bases lying between them. CDR1 DFQATT and CDR2 SNEGSKA come from the germline V gene (reference sequence). The chain's CDR3 is CSAREEGTEAFF. Incomplete CDR3 DNA: TGCAGTGCTAGGGAGGAGGGCACTGAA.

According to its frequency, this clone is medium-sized. CDR3 bases read: TGTGCCAGCAGCTTAGATACAGGGGGGCCCTACGAG. Translated: CASSLDTGGPYE. The whole CDR3 is CASSLDTGGPYEQYF. The rearrangement uses TRBV11-2 and TRBJ2-7; 8 bases are a match to TRBD1. With the read ending 3 residues before the CDR3 end, the germline J gene is used to fill in that end. In germline, CDR1 is SGHAT, CDR2 FQNNGV. The CDR3 has 15 amino acids. With V trimmed by 0 bases and J by 2 bases, 3 bases remained unmatched.

To note about this clone: The CDR3 goes on 3 residues after the read ends, and that part is filled in from the germline J gene. The chain joins TRBV6-4 to TRBJ2-1; 10 nucleotides agree with TRBD2. CDR3 size: 15 residues. Germline assignment: CDR1 MRHNA and CDR2 SNTAGT. V shed 3 bases and J 9 bases; nucleotides not matched to a gene: 8. CDR3 sequence reads: CASSERASGRVEQFF. The sequenced part of the CDR3 DNA is TGTGCCAGCAGTGAAAGGGCTAGCGGGAGAGTTGAG.

Incomplete CDR3 DNA: TGTGCCAGCACCCCCCGACTAGCGGGGGACACAGATACG. It translates to CASTPRLAGDTDT. The whole CDR3 protein is CASTPRLAGDTDTQYF. This rearrangement joins TRBV2 to TRBJ2-3; 12 bases align to TRBD2. The missing CDR3 end, 3 residues past where the read stops, is filled in from the germline J gene. V lost 7 bases and J lost 2; bases outside the gene matches: 7. CDR1 and CDR2 (germline): SNHLY, FYNNEI. The CDR3 totals 16 residues.

Worth noting for this clone: The CDR3 end falls 3 residues outside the read, so it is completed with the germline J gene. The genes are TRBV10-1 and TRBJ2-3; 10 bases fit TRBD1. V lost 8 bases to trimming and J lost 7 bases; unmatched junction nucleotides: 9. Germline V CDR1 and CDR2: WNHNN, SYGVQD (reference sequence). CDR3 length equals 14 residues. CDR3 DNA (partial): TGCGCCAGCGCCCGGGACAGGGGACGTAATACG. It translates to CASARDRGRNT. The CDR3 as a whole reads CASARDRGRNTQYF.

Remarks on this clone: The read ends 3 residues before the CDR3 terminus; that terminus is restored from the germline J gene. J is TRBJ2-3 and V is TRBV19; 11 bases align to TRBD2. The CDR3 contains 15 residues. Per the germline V gene, CDR1 is LNHDA and CDR2 is SQIVND (reference sequence). V lost 8 bases, J lost 5 bases, and 9 bases stayed unmatched. The CDR3 here is CASQSSGRLGDTQYF. The covered CDR3 bases are TGTGCCAGTCAGTCTAGCGGGAGGTTGGGAGATACG.

Comments on this clone: The read ends 3 residues early relative to the CDR3; the germline J gene fills the gap. The chain carries TRBV7-2 and TRBJ2-1, with TRBD2 matching 8 bases. The CDR3 sequence is 14 residues long. Germline CDR1 reads SGHTA; CDR2 reads FQGNSA. The ends lost 2 bases at V and 6 bases at J; junction bases unmatched: 3. The CDR3 loop reads CASSLQAGANEQFF. CDR3 DNA (partial): TGTGCCAGCAGCTTACAAGCGGGAGCCAATGAG.

In the case of this clone: The read stops 3 residues short of the end of the CDR3; the missing end is completed from the germline J gene. V and J are TRBV30 and TRBJ1-2, with TRBD1 identical over 10 bases. Germline lookup yields CDR1 GTSNPN and CDR2 SVGIG (reference sequence). This CDR3 has 14 residues. The sequenced CDR3 bases are TGTGCCTGGAGCCCCAAAGGACAGGGGGGTCCC. As protein: CAWSPKGQGGP. In full, the CDR3 is CAWSPKGQGGPYTF.

As concerns this clone: The read finishes 3 residues shy of the CDR3 end, and the germline J gene is used to complete it. The gene calls are TRBV7-6 and TRBJ2-7, with TRBD1 matching over 8 bases. CDR3 size: 15 residues. The V gene end was trimmed by 5 bases and the J gene end by 3 bases; junction bases not matched to a gene: 9. Per germline, CDR1 SGHVS and CDR2 FNYEAQ. The CDR3 sequence: CASSIGQGDIYEQYF. Incomplete CDR3 DNA: TGTGCCAGCAGCATTGGACAGGGAGACATCTACGAG.

On this clone itself: The CDR3 end is not reached by the read, which stops 3 residues before it; the germline J gene fills it in. The chain is built from TRBV5-1 and TRBJ2-7, with D tentatively TRBD1 (5 bases). Germline-derived CDR1 and CDR2 are SGHRS and YFSETQ. The V and J ends lost 3 bases and 5 bases respectively, with 15 bases between them. This CDR3 has 14 amino acids. CDR3 amino acids: CASSSRAGYDEQYF. The DNA read from the CDR3 is TGCGCCAGCAGCTCAAGAGCAGGGTACGACGAG.

To note about this clone: Sequencing ends 3 residues short of the CDR3 end; the germline J gene provides the rest. The V call is TRBV4-2, the J call TRBJ1-1, with D maybe TRBD1 (5 bases). CDR1 and CDR2 (germline): LGHNA, YNFKEQ. CDR3 length: 16 residues. V was trimmed by 0 bases and J by 0 bases, leaving 11 bases between them. The CDR3 region is CASSQDRRQMNTEAFF. CDR3 DNA (partial): TGTGCCAGCAGCCAAGATAGGCGACAGATGAACACTGAA.

Concerning this clone itself: The CDR3 extends 3 residues past the end of the read, so its final part is completed from the germline J gene. V gene TRBV14 combines with J gene TRBJ2-5, with D unclear. This CDR3 contains 14 residues. CDR1 SGHDN and CDR2 FVKESK come from the germline V gene. Trimming stripped 3 bases from V and 2 bases from J, with 10 bases between. This CDR3 reads CASSQWAIQETQYF. The part of the CDR3 DNA that was read is TGTGCCAGCAGCCAGTGGGCAATTCAAGAGACC.

A word on this clone: The read gets to within 3 residues of the CDR3 end, and the germline J gene fills in the rest. This sequence joins TRBV5-1 and TRBJ2-7, with D unclear. Per the germline V gene, CDR1 is SGHRS and CDR2 is YFSETQ. The V gene lost 0 bases and the J gene lost 1 base, with 8 bases spanning the gap. This CDR3 is built from 14 residues. This CDR3 reads CASSLEGRSYEQYF. The CDR3 DNA, read in part, is TGCGCCAGCAGCTTGGAGGGTAGATCCTACGAG.

In the case of this clone: The read gets to within 3 residues of the CDR3 end, and the germline J gene fills in the rest. The gene calls are TRBV29-1 and TRBJ2-7, with D maybe TRBD2 (6 bases). Germline loops: CDR1 SQVTM, CDR2 ANQGSEA. The CDR3 loop spans 14 amino acids. The V gene lost 7 bases and the J gene lost 5 bases, with 21 bases spanning the gap. Here the CDR3 reads CSATSRAGSDEQYF. The DNA read from the CDR3 is TGCAGCGCTACCTCACGAGCGGGTAGCGACGAG.

Comment on this clone: Read sequence stops 3 residues before the CDR3 end, and the germline J gene provides the missing end. V usage is TRBV2 and J usage is TRBJ2-5, with D possibly TRBD2 on 5 matching bases. This CDR3 is built from 15 residues. V dropped 6 bases and J dropped 5 bases, with 19 bases sitting between them. Germline V CDR1 and CDR2: SNHLY, FYNNEI. Here the CDR3 reads CASRPEALVSETQYF. The sequenced CDR3 bases are TGTGCCAGCAGGCCGGAGGCCCTAGTTTCGGAGACC.

With regard to this clone: The CDR3 extends 3 residues past the end of the read, so its final part is completed from the germline J gene. The chain links TRBV5-1 to TRBJ2-3; D not resolved. Trimming shortened V by 4 bases and J by 6 bases, and 9 bases separated the two germline ends. Germline V CDR1 and CDR2: SGHRS, YFSETQ. The CDR3 totals 12 residues. The covered CDR3 bases are TGCGCCAGCAGCCCCCAAGGGGATACG. Its translation is CASSPQGDT. The CDR3 as a whole reads CASSPQGDTQYF. Based on the CDR3 plus reference TRBV5-1 and TRBJ2-3, the full variable domain is KAGVTQTPRYLIKTRGQQVTLSCSPISGHRSVSWYQQTPGQGLQFLFEYFSETQRNKGNFPGRFSGRQFSNSRSEMNVSTLELGDSALYLCASSPQGDTQYFGPGTRLTVL.

As for this clone: The read halts 3 residues ahead of the CDR3 end, with the missing end drawn from the germline J gene. The chain combines TRBV29-1 with TRBJ2-2; 9 nucleotides align to TRBD1. The germline gives CDR1 SQVTM, CDR2 ANQGSEA. V lost 1 base to trimming and J lost 5 bases; unmatched junction nucleotides: 5. CDR3 length: 15 amino acids. The covered CDR3 bases are TGCAGCGTTGAAGCATTCGGACAGGGGACCGGGGAG. It encodes CSVEAFGQGTGE. The whole CDR3 region reads CSVEAFGQGTGELFF.

About this clone: The missing CDR3 end, 3 residues past where the read stops, is filled in from the germline J gene. The chain is built from TRBV5-1 and TRBJ2-1; D gene unclear. Germline V CDR1 and CDR2: SGHRS, YFSETQ. The CDR3 contains 14 residues. V gave up 4 bases and J gave up 9 bases, with 17 bases separating them. CDR3 in amino acids: CASSHHSEISEQFF. CDR3 bases read: TGCGCCAGCAGCCACCACTCCGAAATTAGTGAG.

As to this clone: The read halts 3 residues ahead of the CDR3 end, with the missing end drawn from the germline J gene. V usage is TRBV4-2 and J usage is TRBJ1-1; perhaps TRBD1 as D (5 bases). CDR1 is LGHNA and CDR2 is YNFKEQ in the germline V gene. Deletions cut 1 base from V and 2 bases from J, with 26 bases between. The CDR3 runs 20 residues. The CDR3 protein is CASSQVIRTGKTVVNTEAFF. The CDR3 DNA, read in part, is TGTGCCAGCAGCCAAGTGATACGGACCGGGAAGACAGTAGTAAACACTGAA.

The CDR3 sequence: CASSLRDRGSEAFF. The CDR3 DNA, read in part, is TGTGCCAGTAGTCTCCGGGACAGGGGCTCTGAA. The chain recombines TRBV19 with TRBJ1-1; 10 bases map to TRBD1. The CDR3 end lies 3 residues beyond the end of the read and is filled in from the germline J gene. V gave up 5 bases and J gave up 6 bases; unmatched junction bases: 6. CDR1 and CDR2 (germline): LNHDA, SQIVND (reference sequence). The CDR3 runs to 14 residues.

As regards this clone: Read coverage stops 3 residues before the CDR3 terminus; the germline J gene supplies the remainder. The chain employs TRBV2 and TRBJ2-1, with D maybe TRBD1 (5 bases). Germline V gene sequence: CDR1 SNHLY, CDR2 FYNNEI. V was cut by 3 bases and J by 7 bases, with 10 bases left in between. The CDR3 extends over 13 amino acids. Partial CDR3 DNA: TGTGCCAGCAGTGATGGCAGGGTGAATGAG. This encodes CASSDGRVNE. The CDR3 in full is CASSDGRVNEQFF.

In regard to this clone: The read stops 3 residues short of the end of the CDR3; the missing end is completed from the germline J gene. The chain is built from TRBV7-9 and TRBJ1-4; D gene ambiguous. The CDR3 has 12 amino acids. Germline lookup yields CDR1 SEHNR and CDR2 FQNEAQ (reference sequence). Trimming removed 5 bases at V and 8 bases at J, with 9 bases between. The CDR3 reads CASSQTPEKLFF. Partial CDR3 DNA: TGTGCCAGCAGCCAGACACCGGAAAAA.

Concerning this clone itself: The read falls 3 residues short of the CDR3 end, and the missing part is taken from the germline J gene. V usage is TRBV5-1 and J usage is TRBJ1-1, with 9 bases aligning to TRBD1. Germline CDR1 is SGHRS and CDR2 is YFSETQ. V was pared by 4 bases and J by 3 bases, with 4 bases of the junction left unmatched. This CDR3 spans 14 amino acids. CDR3 region: CASSRGQGYTEAFF. The CDR3 DNA, read in part, is TGCGCCAGCAGCAGAGGACAGGGGTACACTGAA.

As concerns this clone: The missing CDR3 end, 3 residues past where the read stops, is filled in from the germline J gene. The chain combines TRBV2 with TRBJ1-6, with a possible D match to TRBD1 (6 bases). The CDR3 length is 12 residues. Trimming left V 3 bases short and J 9 bases short, with 6 bases between. CDR1 SNHLY and CDR2 FYNNEI come from the germline V gene. CDR3 protein: CASSDRGSPLHF. The sequenced part of the CDR3 DNA is TGTGCCAGCAGTGACAGGGGTTCACCC.

For this clone: From the germline J gene comes the end of the CDR3, since the read stops 3 residues before it. The genes are TRBV18 and TRBJ1-5, with TRBD1 identical over 8 bases. The CDR3 runs 17 residues. CDR1 KGHSH and CDR2 LQKENI come from the germline V gene. V gave up 2 bases and J gave up 4 bases; unmatched junction bases: 10. CDR3 DNA, as far as it was read: TGTGCCAGCTCACCAGGGACAGGCAATTGGGTTAATCAGCCC. It codes for CASSPGTGNWVNQP. The CDR3 reads in full as CASSPGTGNWVNQPQHF.

The CDR3 sequence is CASSLAGTGPGGYTF. The covered CDR3 bases are TGCGCCAGCAGCTTGGCCGGGACAGGGCCAGGAGGC. The chain uses TRBV5-1 and TRBJ1-2; 9 nucleotides agree with TRBD1. The read stops 3 residues short of the end of the CDR3; the missing end is completed from the germline J gene. The CDR3 is made up of 15 amino acids. Germline lookup yields CDR1 SGHRS and CDR2 YFSETQ.

Of note for this clone: Read coverage stops 3 residues before the CDR3 terminus; the germline J gene supplies the remainder. This chain links TRBV29-1 with TRBJ1-1; D unclear. CDR1 is SQVTM, CDR2 ANQGSEA, per germline. This CDR3 has 16 residues. Trimming took 4 bases from V and 1 from J, leaving 19 bases between them. Partial CDR3 DNA: TGCAGCGTTGGGATACGACGTCGGGGAAGGAACACTGAA. This encodes CSVGIRRRGRNTE. Given in full, the CDR3 is CSVGIRRRGRNTEAFF.

Regarding this clone: The sequenced fragment ends 3 residues before the CDR3 boundary, so the rest is inferred from the germline J gene. V gene TRBV20-1 combines with J gene TRBJ1-4; the D is unclear. The V end lost 6 bases, the J end lost 8 bases, and 13 bases lay between the germline ends. CDR1 and CDR2 from the germline V gene are DFQATT and SNEGSKA (reference sequence). This CDR3 is 12 amino acids long. The CDR3 loop is CSALTLGEKLFF. The sequenced part of the CDR3 DNA is TGCAGTGCGCTGACCCTCGGGGAAAAA.